This T cell receptor (beta chain) derives from a study of blood T cell repertoires in COVID-19. Looking at the study overall: Researchers got acute and convalescent COVID-19 samples from the United States, Italy and Spain. PBMCs, B-cell-depleted T cells, or T cells were the source of the cDNA or gDNA that made up the material.

Original processing notes: By means of reference gene primer amplification, nucleated cell counts were estimated. The method was immunoSEQ multiplex PCR; TCRdb's version includes in-frame clones alone and lacks a portion of them. V and J calls and clone size are given by that table; D and trimming were obtained from the DNA. The repertoire holds about 190,000 clones, with 65% to 85% as singletons. All enrollees were roughly 18 to 89 years old and from fewer than 30 US areas. This CDR3 has 16 residues. Germline V gives CDR1 MNHEY, CDR2 SMNVEV (reference sequence). V lost 4 bases and J lost 7; bases outside the gene matches: 11.

Sequencing was done on a sample of PBMCs or T cells enriched from blood (not recorded which). This TCR came from a woman between 25 and 40 years old who had recovered from COVID-19. The V call is TRBV27, the J call TRBJ2-7; TRBD2 aligns across 12 bases. In DNA, the CDR3 is TGTGCCAGCAGTTCTGAGACCGGACTAGCGGGGCGGGAGCAGTACTTC. Translation gives CASSSETGLAGREQYF.